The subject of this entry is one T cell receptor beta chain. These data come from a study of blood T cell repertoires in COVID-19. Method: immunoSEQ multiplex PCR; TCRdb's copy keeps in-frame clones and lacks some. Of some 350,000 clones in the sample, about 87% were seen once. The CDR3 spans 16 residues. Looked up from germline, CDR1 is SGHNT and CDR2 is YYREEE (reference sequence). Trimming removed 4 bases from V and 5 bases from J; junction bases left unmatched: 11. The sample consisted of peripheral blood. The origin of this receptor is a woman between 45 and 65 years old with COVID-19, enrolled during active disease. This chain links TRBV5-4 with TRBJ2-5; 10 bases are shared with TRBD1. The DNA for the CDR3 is TGTGCCAGCAGCGAGGGACAGGGGCCCCTGGGGGAGACCCAGTACTTC. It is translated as CASSEGQGPLGETQYF.